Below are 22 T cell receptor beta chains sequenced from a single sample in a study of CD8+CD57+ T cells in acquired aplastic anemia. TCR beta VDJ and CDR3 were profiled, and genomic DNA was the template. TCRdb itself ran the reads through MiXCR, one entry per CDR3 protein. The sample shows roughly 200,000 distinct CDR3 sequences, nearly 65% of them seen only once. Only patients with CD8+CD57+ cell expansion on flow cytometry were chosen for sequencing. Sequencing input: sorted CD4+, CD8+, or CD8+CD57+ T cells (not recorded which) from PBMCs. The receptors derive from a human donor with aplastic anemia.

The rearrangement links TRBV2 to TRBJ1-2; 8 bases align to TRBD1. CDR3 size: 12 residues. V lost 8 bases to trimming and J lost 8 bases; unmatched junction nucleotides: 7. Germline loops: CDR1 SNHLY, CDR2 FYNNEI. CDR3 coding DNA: TGTGCCAGCCGGCAGGGGGCAGGAGGCTACACCTTC. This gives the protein CASRQGAGGYTF.

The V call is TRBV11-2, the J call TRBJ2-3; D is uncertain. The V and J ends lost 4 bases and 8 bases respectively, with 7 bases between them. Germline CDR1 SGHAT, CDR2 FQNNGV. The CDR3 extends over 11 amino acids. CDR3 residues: CASSSDPTQYF. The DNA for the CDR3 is TGTGCCAGCAGCTCCGACCCTACGCAGTATTTT. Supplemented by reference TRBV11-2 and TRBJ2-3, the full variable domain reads EAGVAQSPRYKIIEKRQSVAFWCNPISGHATLYWYQQILGQGPKLLIQFQNNGVVDDSQLPKDRFSAERLKGVDSTLKIQPAKLEDSAVYLCASSSDPTQYFGPGTRLTVL.

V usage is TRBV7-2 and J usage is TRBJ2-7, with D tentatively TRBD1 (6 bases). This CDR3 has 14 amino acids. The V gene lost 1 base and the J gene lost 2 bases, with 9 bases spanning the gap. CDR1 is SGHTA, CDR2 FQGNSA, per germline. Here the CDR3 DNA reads TGTGCCAGCAGCTTAGAGGGGGTAGCCTACGAGCAGTACTTC. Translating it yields CASSLEGVAYEQYF.

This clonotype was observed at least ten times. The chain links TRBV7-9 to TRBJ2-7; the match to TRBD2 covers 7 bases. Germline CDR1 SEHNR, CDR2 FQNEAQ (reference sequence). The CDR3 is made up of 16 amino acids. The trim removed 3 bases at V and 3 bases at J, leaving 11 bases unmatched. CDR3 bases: TGTGCCAGCAGCTTTGGGACGGGGACTATAAACTACGAGCAGTACTTC. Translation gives CASSFGTGTINYEQYF.

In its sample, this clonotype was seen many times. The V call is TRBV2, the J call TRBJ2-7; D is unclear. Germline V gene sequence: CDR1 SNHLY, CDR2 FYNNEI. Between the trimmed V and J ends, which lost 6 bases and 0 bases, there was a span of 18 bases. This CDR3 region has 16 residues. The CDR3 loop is CASSKAIPRSSYEQYF. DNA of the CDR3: TGTGCCAGCAGCAAGGCAATTCCGAGGAGCTCCTACGAGCAGTACTTC.

For the CDR3, the DNA is TGCGCCAGCAGCTTGGACAGGGTCTACGAGCAGTACTTC. It translates to CASSLDRVYEQYF. The gene calls are TRBV5-1 and TRBJ2-7; D might be TRBD1 (6 bases). The CDR3 extends over 13 amino acids. V was shortened by 0 bases and J by 3 bases, with 7 bases between the two germline ends. The germline gives CDR1 SGHRS, CDR2 YFSETQ.

The CDR3 loop is CSARGERGRNQPQHF. The CDR3 DNA reads TGCAGTGCTAGAGGTGAAAGGGGCCGCAATCAGCCCCAGCATTTT. The chain recombines TRBV20-1 with TRBJ1-5; a possible D gene is TRBD1 (5 bases). Germline CDR1 and CDR2: DFQATT and SNEGSKA (reference sequence). CDR3 length equals 15 residues. V lost 1 base and J lost 2, with 12 bases in between.

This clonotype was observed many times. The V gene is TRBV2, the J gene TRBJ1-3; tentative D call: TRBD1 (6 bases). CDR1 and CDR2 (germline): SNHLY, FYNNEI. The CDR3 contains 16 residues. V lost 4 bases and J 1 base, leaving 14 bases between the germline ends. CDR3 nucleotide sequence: TGTGCCAGCAGTGGAGTACAGGGTTGGTCTGGAAACACCATATATTTT. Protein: CASSGVQGWSGNTIYF.

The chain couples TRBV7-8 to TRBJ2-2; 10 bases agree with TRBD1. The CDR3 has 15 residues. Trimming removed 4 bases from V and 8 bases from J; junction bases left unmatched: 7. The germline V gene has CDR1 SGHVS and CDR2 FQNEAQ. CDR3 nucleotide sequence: TGTGCCAGCAGCTATACGACAGGGGGCAGGGGGGAGCTGTTTTTT. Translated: CASSYTTGGRGELFF.

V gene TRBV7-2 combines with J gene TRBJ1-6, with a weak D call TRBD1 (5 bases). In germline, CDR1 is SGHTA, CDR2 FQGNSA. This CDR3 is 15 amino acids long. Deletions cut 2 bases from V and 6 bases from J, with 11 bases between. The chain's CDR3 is CASSLLGDRNSPLHF. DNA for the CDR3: TGTGCCAGCAGCTTATTGGGGGACCGTAATTCACCCCTCCACTTT.

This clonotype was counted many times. CDR3 loop: CASSLAAGGEAFF. The DNA of the CDR3 is TGTGCCAGCAGCTTAGCGGCAGGGGGAGAAGCTTTCTTT. This chain uses TRBV7-8 with TRBJ1-1, with 7 positions matching TRBD1. The germline V gene has CDR1 SGHVS and CDR2 FQNEAQ. The CDR3 extends over 13 amino acids. J lost 8 bases, V lost 0 bases, and 3 bases had no gene match. Full variable domain (remainder filled in from reference TRBV7-8 and TRBJ1-1): GAGVSQSPRYKVAKRGQDVALRCDPISGHVSLFWYQQALGQGPEFLTYFQNEAQLDKSGLPSDRFFAERPEGSVSTLKIQRTQQEDSAVYLCASSLAAGGEAFFGQGTRLTVV.

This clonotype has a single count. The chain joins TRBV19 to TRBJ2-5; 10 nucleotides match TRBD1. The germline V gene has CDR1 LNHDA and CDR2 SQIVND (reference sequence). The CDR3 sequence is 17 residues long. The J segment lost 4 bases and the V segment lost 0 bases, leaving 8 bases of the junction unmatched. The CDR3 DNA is TGTGCCAGTAGTATAGATCCGGGACAGGGGTTGGGAGAGACCCAGTACTTC. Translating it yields CASSIDPGQGLGETQYF. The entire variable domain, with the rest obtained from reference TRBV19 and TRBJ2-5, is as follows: DGGITQSPKYLFRKEGQNVTLSCEQNLNHDAMYWYRQDPGQGLRLIYYSQIVNDFQKGDIAEGYSVSREKKESFPLTVTSAQKNPTAFYLCASSIDPGQGLGETQYFGPGTRLLVL.

The CDR3 nucleotides read TGCAGTGCTGGGGTGGGGAACAATCAGCCCCAGCATTTT. Residues: CSAGVGNNQPQHF. This rearrangement joins TRBV20-1 to TRBJ1-5; D uncertain. V gave up 5 bases and J gave up 3 bases, with 11 bases separating them. This CDR3 has 13 residues. The V gene's germline CDR1 is DFQATT and CDR2 SNEGSKA (reference sequence).

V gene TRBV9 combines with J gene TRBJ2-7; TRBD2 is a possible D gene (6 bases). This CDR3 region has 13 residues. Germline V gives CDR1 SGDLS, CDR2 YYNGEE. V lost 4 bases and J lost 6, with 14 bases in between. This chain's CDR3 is CASSTGGASEQYF. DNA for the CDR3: TGTGCCAGCAGCACAGGCGGGGCAAGCGAGCAGTACTTC.

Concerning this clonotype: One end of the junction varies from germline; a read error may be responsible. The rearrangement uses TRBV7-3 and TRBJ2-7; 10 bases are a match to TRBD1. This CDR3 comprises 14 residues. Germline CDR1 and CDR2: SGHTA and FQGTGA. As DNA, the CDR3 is TGCGCCAGCAGCCAGGCGGGACAGGGGAGGGAGCAGTACTTC. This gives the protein CASSQAGQGREQYF.

The CDR3 loop reads CSARVGGITVEQFF. The CDR3 DNA follows: TGCAGTGCTAGAGTTGGCGGGATAACGGTTGAGCAGTTCTTC. The chain couples TRBV20-1 to TRBJ2-1; TRBD2 is a possible D gene (6 bases). The CDR3 loop spans 14 amino acids. The ends were cut back, 1 base at V and 9 bases at J, with 16 bases in the middle. Germline assignment: CDR1 DFQATT and CDR2 SNEGSKA (reference sequence).

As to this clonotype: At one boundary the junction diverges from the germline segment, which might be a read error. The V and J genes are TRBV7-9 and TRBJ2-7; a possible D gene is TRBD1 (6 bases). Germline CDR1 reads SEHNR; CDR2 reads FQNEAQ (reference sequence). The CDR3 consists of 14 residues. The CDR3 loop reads CASSRDTGSYEQYF. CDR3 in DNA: TGCGCCAGCAGCCGGGACACGGGATCCTACGAGCAGTACTTC.

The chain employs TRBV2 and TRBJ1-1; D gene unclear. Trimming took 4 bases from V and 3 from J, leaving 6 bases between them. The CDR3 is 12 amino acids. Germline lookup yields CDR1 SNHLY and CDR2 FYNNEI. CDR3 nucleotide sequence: TGTGCCAGCAGTGTGAGGGACACTGAAGCTTTCTTT. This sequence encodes CASSVRDTEAFF.

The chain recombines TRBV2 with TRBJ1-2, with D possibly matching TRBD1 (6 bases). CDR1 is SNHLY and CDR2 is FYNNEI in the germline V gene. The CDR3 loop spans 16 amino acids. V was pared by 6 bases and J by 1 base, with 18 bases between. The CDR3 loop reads CASRKTGRDVNYGYTF. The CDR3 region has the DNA TGTGCCAGCAGAAAGACAGGAAGAGACGTTAACTATGGCTACACCTTC.

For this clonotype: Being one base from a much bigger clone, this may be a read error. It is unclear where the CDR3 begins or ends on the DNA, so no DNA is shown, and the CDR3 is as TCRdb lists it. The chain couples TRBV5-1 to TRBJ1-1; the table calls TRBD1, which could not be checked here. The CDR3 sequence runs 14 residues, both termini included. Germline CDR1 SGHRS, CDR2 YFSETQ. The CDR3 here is CASSLVAGGAEACF.

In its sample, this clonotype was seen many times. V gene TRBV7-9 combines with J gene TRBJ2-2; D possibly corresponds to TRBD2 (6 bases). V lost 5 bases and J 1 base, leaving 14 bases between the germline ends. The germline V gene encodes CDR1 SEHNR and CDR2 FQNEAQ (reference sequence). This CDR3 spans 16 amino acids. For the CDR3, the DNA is TGTGCCAGCAGCCCGACTGGGGGGATGAACACCGGGGAGCTGTTTTTT. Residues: CASSPTGGMNTGELFF.

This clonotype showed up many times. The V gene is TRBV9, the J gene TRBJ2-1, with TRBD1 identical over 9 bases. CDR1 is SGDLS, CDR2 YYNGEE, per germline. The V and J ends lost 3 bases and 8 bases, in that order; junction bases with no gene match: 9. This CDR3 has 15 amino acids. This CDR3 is CASSDGTGPVHEQFF. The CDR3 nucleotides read TGTGCCAGCAGCGACGGGACAGGGCCCGTCCATGAGCAGTTCTTC.